Presented here are 11 T cell receptor beta chains from one specimen sequenced in a study of blood T cell repertoires in COVID-19 (dated by TCRdb to between 2020 and 2021). The library was obtained by the immunoSEQ multiplex PCR assay. In TCRdb, the immuneACCESS table is reduced to in-frame sequences with V and J assigned. These tables do not hold every clone; where another copy was compared, an unresolved V gene accounts for under half, and the others remain unexplained. The sample includes fewer than 200,000 clones, with about 87% observed a single time. The ten largest clonotypes hold roughly 25% of the sample. Sequencing was performed on peripheral blood. Receptor source: a man between 60 and 70 years old with acute or convalescent COVID-19.

The CDR3 nucleotides read TGCAGCGAAGGAACAGACAGGGGGTGCGACGAGCAGTACTTC. Its protein is CSEGTDRGCDEQYF. The chain combines TRBV29-1 with TRBJ2-7; 9 nucleotides agree with TRBD1. CDR1 and CDR2 (germline): SQVTM, ANQGSEA. The CDR3 sequence is 14 residues long. Trimming removed 7 bases from V and 5 bases from J; junction bases left unmatched: 12.

The CDR3 DNA sequence: TGCGCCAGCAATACACTAACTGAAGCTTTCTTT. As protein: CASNTLTEAFF. The rearrangement joins TRBV5-1 to TRBJ1-1, with D unclear. This CDR3 is 11 amino acids long. V lost 6 bases and J 5 bases, leaving 8 bases between the germline ends. Per germline, CDR1 SGHRS and CDR2 YFSETQ.

Worth noting for this clone: The same CDR3 is also encoded by other DNA sequences in this sample. The chain has TRBV24-1 and TRBJ1-1, with D tentatively TRBD1 (6 bases). This CDR3 comprises 13 residues. Germline values: CDR1 KGHDR, CDR2 SFDVKD. Trimming pared 0 bases from V and 5 bases from J, leaving 6 bases between. CDR3 DNA: TGTGCCACCAGTGATTTGAGGGGGACTGAAGCTTTCTTT. Its translation is CATSDLRGTEAFF.

This chain links TRBV7-2 with TRBJ2-7, with 8 bases identical to TRBD2. The V segment lost 2 bases and the J segment 3 bases; nucleotides outside the gene matches: 3. CDR1 SGHTA and CDR2 FQGNSA come from the germline V gene. The length of the CDR3 is 14 residues. CDR3 loop: CASSLKGLDYEQYF. The CDR3, as DNA: TGTGCCAGCAGCTTAAAGGGACTAGACTACGAGCAGTACTTC. Supplemented by reference TRBV7-2 and TRBJ2-7, the full variable domain reads GAGVSQSPSNKVTEKGKDVELRCDPISGHTALYWYRQSLGQGLEFLIYFQGNSAPDKSGLPSDRFSAERTGGSVSTLTIQRTQQEDSAVYLCASSLKGLDYEQYFGPGTRLTVT.

The chain employs TRBV11-2 and TRBJ2-3; 8 nucleotides match TRBD2. Per the germline V gene, CDR1 is SGHAT and CDR2 is FQNNGV. After removal of 4 bases from V and 4 bases from J, the junction contained 7 bases not matched to a gene. This CDR3 has 15 amino acids. The CDR3: CASSSLGSGADTQYF. The CDR3 nucleotides read TGTGCCAGCAGCTCTTTGGGTAGCGGGGCAGATACGCAGTATTTT. The full variable domain, its missing parts supplied by reference TRBV11-2 and TRBJ2-3, is EAGVAQSPRYKIIEKRQSVAFWCNPISGHATLYWYQQILGQGPKLLIQFQNNGVVDDSQLPKDRFSAERLKGVDSTLKIQPAKLEDSAVYLCASSSLGSGADTQYFGPGTRLTVL.

The rearrangement links TRBV5-1 to TRBJ1-4; the match to TRBD1 covers 7 bases. The V gene end was trimmed by 0 bases and the J gene end by 8 bases; junction bases not matched to a gene: 4. Looked up from germline, CDR1 is SGHRS and CDR2 is YFSETQ. The CDR3 loop spans 14 amino acids. CDR3 region: CASSLGRGREKLFF. CDR3 in DNA: TGCGCCAGCAGCTTGGGGAGGGGGCGCGAAAAACTGTTTTTT. The entire variable domain, with the rest obtained from reference TRBV5-1 and TRBJ1-4, is as follows: KAGVTQTPRYLIKTRGQQVTLSCSPISGHRSVSWYQQTPGQGLQFLFEYFSETQRNKGNFPGRFSGRQFSNSRSEMNVSTLELGDSALYLCASSLGRGREKLFFGSGTQLSVL.

V is TRBV4-1 and J is TRBJ1-1; 11 nucleotides align to TRBD1. In germline, CDR1 is MGHRA, CDR2 YSYEKL. The ends lost 2 bases at V and 5 bases at J; junction bases unmatched: 4. CDR3 length equals 15 residues. The CDR3 nucleotides read TGCGCCAGCAGCCAACCGGGGACAGGGGGGACTGAAGCTTTCTTT. Translation: CASSQPGTGGTEAFF.

The chain joins TRBV2 to TRBJ2-5; tentative D call: TRBD1 (6 bases). The germline V and J ends were trimmed by 9 bases and 2 bases, with 22 bases remaining between them. The CDR3 is 16 amino acids. CDR1 and CDR2 from the germline V gene are SNHLY and FYNNEI. The CDR3 region has the DNA TGTGCCAGAACTTACTCCGGGACAAGCCCTCAAGAGACCCAGTACTTC. This codes for CARTYSGTSPQETQYF. Filled out from reference TRBV2 and TRBJ2-5, the complete variable domain reads EPEVTQTPSHQVTQMGQEVILRCVPISNHLYFYWYRQILGQKVEFLVSFYNNEISEKSEIFDDQFSVERPDGSNFTLKIRSTKLEDSAMYFCARTYSGTSPQETQYFGPGTRLLVL.

The chain employs TRBV29-1 and TRBJ2-1; TRBD2 matches 7 bases. Losses at the gene ends were 1 base for V and 0 bases for J; bases not matched to a gene: 6. The CDR3 runs to 16 residues. CDR1 is SQVTM, CDR2 ANQGSEA, per germline. As DNA, the CDR3 is TGCAGCGTTGAAGTATCTAGCGGTAGCTCCTACAATGAGCAGTTCTTC. This translates into CSVEVSSGSSYNEQFF.

The chain uses TRBV12-3 or TRBV12-4 and TRBJ1-1, with D perhaps TRBD1 (5 bases). The CDR3 covers 12 residues. V was shortened by 6 bases and J by 10 bases, with 15 bases between the two germline ends. DNA for the CDR3: TGTGCCAGCAGCCCGGCAGGGCTTGGAGCTTTCTTT. Translation: CASSPAGLGAFF.

The genes are TRBV7-2 and TRBJ2-7; the match to TRBD1 covers 9 bases. The V and J ends lost 2 bases and 1 base, in that order; junction bases with no gene match: 3. CDR1 is SGHTA, CDR2 FQGNSA, per germline. The length of the CDR3 is 15 residues. CDR3 sequence (DNA): TGTGCCAGCAGCTTATACAGGGGGCTTTCCTACGAGCAGTACTTC. It codes for CASSLYRGLSYEQYF.